This T cell receptor beta chain appears in the sequencing data of a study of cytomegalovirus exposure and HLA in healthy donors (dated by TCRdb to the late 2010s). A note on the overall study: According to an earlier analysis of 587 of the donors, some 170 million T cells yielded 117 million unique TCR beta sequences and roughly 280 Gb of sequence data. Around 320 gigabases of sequencing data and approximately 84 million unique TCR sequences were included in an early release covering about 600 HLA-typed donors. Of the approximately 400 genotyped donors, 65% to 90% fell in the genetic ancestry cluster associated with self-reported Caucasian donors. The aim of the study was to test whether cataloging public T cell receptors could identify signatures of past pathogen exposure. The T cell repertoires of some 700 subjects were profiled by immunosequencing and related to cytomegalovirus serostatus. In addition to the first cohort of around 670 subjects, a separate validation cohort of 130 or so different subjects was used. To predict cytomegalovirus infection status, the study brought together high-throughput TCR immunosequencing, statistical association of individual TCRs with disease status, and machine learning. A later analysis re-analyzed previously published TCR beta repertoires from 666 donors and added high-resolution HLA genotyping to study TCR occurrence patterns. The later analysis used no new phenotypic data to find candidate immune exposures, relying instead on TCR beta sequences and their occurrence across donors. In an earlier analysis of 500 to 650 of the donors, high-throughput TCR beta sequencing was used to judge whether each TCR beta V gene segment behaved as functional or pseudogenic. Donor age, sex, ethnicity and CMV serostatus were collected together with the repertoire data. A later genetic analysis used genome-wide SNP genotypes for about 55% of the 666 donors, treating that subset as a discovery cohort. Every repertoire in the discovery cohort had been generated on one and the same sequencing platform. Both class I and class II loci were covered by HLA typing, at four-digit resolution. The number of typed donors differed by locus: about 629-630 for A, B, C, DRB1 and DQB1; some 500 for DQA1; fewer than 610 for DPA1; and roughly 490 for DPB1. About five DR-DQ haplotypes were treated as single units for association and clustering because of strong linkage in the cohort. Among about 400 genotyped donors of the cohort, an average of about 240,000 unique TCR beta nucleotide sequences was sequenced per donor, of which 15% to 20% were non-productive. What the authors observed across the whole study: When HLA alleles, especially DR and DQ, strongly co-occurred, attributing TCR associations to individual alleles was difficult. In a later genetic analysis, a missense DCLRE1C variant was associated with V-gene and J-gene trimming of TCR beta chains, and the association was replicated in an independent cohort. Because the 87-base-pair reads could not distinguish some IMGT-functional V segments, including TRBV6-2 and TRBV6-3, those segments were excluded. Because HLA typing was missing for some donors at each locus, association tests included only the typed subset. Linkage disequilibrium might explain the correlated functional status among segregating V segments, but an unknown experimental factor could not be excluded. A cluster of highly shared sequence variants was judged likely to represent a technical artifact of the sequencing pipeline. In vitro tests confirmed that a few of the cytomegalovirus-associated TCR beta chains recognize cytomegalovirus antigens. It was suggested by the authors that the approach could potentially be generalized to other disease states and immunological phenotypes. A later genetic analysis reported fewer N-insertions in productive TCRs among donors in an Asian-associated ancestry cluster than the approximately 700-donor mean. A later analysis found that HLA-associated TCR beta chains were more clonally expanded and had lower generation probabilities than equally common non-associated chains. The classifier was reported to diagnose cytomegalovirus status with high specificity and sensitivity in both the original and validation cohorts. A further reported finding was that TCR beta sequences accurately predicted the HLA-A and HLA-B alleles for most subjects in the first cohort. According to a later analysis, TCR association rates differed among HLA loci, with DRB1 alleles showing the most associated TCRs and HLA-C alleles showing the fewest. A later analysis reported that several top co-occurrence clusters appeared linked to parvovirus B19, influenza, CMV and Epstein-Barr virus. This cohort had only TCR beta chains sequenced, and the lack of alpha or paired-chain data limited which features could be detected. Most CMV-associated TCR beta chains appeared to be HLA-restricted in a later analysis, and the HLA associations seemed to be driven largely by CMV exposure. An earlier analysis of some 590 of the donors showed that most TCR beta V segments appeared in productive rearrangements either about 87% or about 30% of the time, which broadly matched IMGT annotations. In the study, 150 to 200 TCR beta chains were listed as associated with cytomegalovirus. Specific HLA alleles were associated with 15,000 to 20,000 TCR beta sequences at a false discovery rate of 0.05 in a later analysis. The only immune exposure information available for the cohort was CMV serostatus. The earlier analysis of fewer than 750 of the donors excluded some 16 rarely observed V segments, including chromosome 9 orphons, because counts were too low. Most TCR sequences were seen in very few donors, while some public TCRs were found in many individuals. Roughly uniform sequencing depth across donors was assumed in presence/absence analyses, although this assumption may not hold.

The library was obtained by the immunoSEQ multiplex PCR assay. For the multiplex PCR, a mixture combining 60 forward primers for TCR Vbeta segments and 13 reverse primers for TCR Jbeta segments was used. The CDR3 region of rearranged TCR beta genes was amplified from genomic DNA by a multiplex PCR assay. The amplified TCR beta libraries were sequenced on the Illumina HiSeq System as 87-base-pair reads. The paper's data handling went like this. A later analysis counted about 80 million unique TCR beta chains across the approximately 700 repertoires, and around 9.9 million of these chains were shared by at least two donors. Raw reads were error-corrected and collapsed into unique sequences by a nearest-neighbor algorithm in which closely related sequences were merged to remove PCR and sequencing errors. Alignment of CDR3 sequences to IMGT reference sequences was used to assign V, D and J gene segments. Each retained sequence needed at least a six-nucleotide match to both a V gene segment and a J gene segment. A rearrangement was called productive if the CDR3 had no stop codons and remained in frame with V and J, and every other rearrangement was called non-productive. Following IMGT convention, CDR3 was defined as the stretch from the second conserved V-encoded cysteine to the conserved J-encoded phenylalanine. The earlier analysis of a few hundred of the donors excluded any sequence lacking an unambiguous match to a single V gene segment. An earlier analysis of over 450 of the donors classified V segments as functional when productive rearrangements were above 56.7% and as segregating when the standard deviation between donors was above 5%. To diagnose cytomegalovirus status from the catalog of TCR beta chain sequences, a statistical classification framework was built. V and J gene assignment, in a later analysis, came from comparing TCR nucleotide sequences with IMGT/GENE-DB human TR gene sequences. A later analysis assigned CDR3 sequences and most-parsimonious VDJ recombination scenarios with the TCRdist pipeline. In a later analysis, each TCR beta chain was defined by its CDR3 amino acid sequence together with its V-gene family, and reads lacking a unique V-gene family were excluded. A later analysis removed 500 to 650 highly shared, low-generation-probability nucleotide sequences to deal with suspected cross-contamination and a sequencing artifact. For each public chain, a later analysis derived a clonal expansion index from normalized ranks of inferred template counts within each repertoire. A later analysis computed generation probabilities with a VDJ recombination model fitted to out-of-frame rearrangements, and checked the results against IGoR. In a later analysis, TCR-TCR, TCR-HLA and TCR-CMV co-occurrence was scored with hypergeometric tests, and a repertoire-size bias correction was applied to TCR pairs. A later analysis estimated false discovery rates by permuting HLA or CMV assignments 20 times. A later analysis grouped co-occurring TCRs with DBSCAN, adding TCRdist sequence similarity when clustering within HLA-allele-positive subsets. Repertoires with fewer than 30,000 or more than 120,000 public chains were left out of co-occurrence clustering, as were about 5 repertoires with anomalous nucleotide sharing. TCRdb limited this immuneACCESS table to in-frame rearrangements with V and J called. A share of clones is missing; checked studies link under half to unresolved V genes, and the rest is unexplained. V, J and clone size are those of that table, while D and trimming were read from the DNA. The sample includes about 65,000 clones, with roughly 75% observed a single time. Approximately 4.3% of the sample is in the top ten clones.

This clone has just one count. The antigen this receptor binds is unknown. Qualities for individual bases were not recorded, and no much larger clone is one base off. The cohort consisted of 600 to 750 healthy bone marrow donors. Cohort members were all nominally healthy when sampled, although unrecorded immune exposures were likely present. The donor tested CMV seronegative, placing the donor among the 300 to 400 seronegative members of the cohort. A peripheral blood sample was collected from each donor, and TCR beta sequencing was performed on peripheral blood mononuclear cells. The Qiagen DNeasy Blood Extraction Kit was used to extract genomic DNA from the blood cell samples. The CDR3 runs 15 amino acids, cysteine and phenylalanine included. Only the CDR3 DNA stays, 45 bases, in frame from base 1. V is pruned by 4 bases and J by 5 bases, leaving 7 bases of the junction without a gene match. From the germline V gene, CDR1 is SGHTA and CDR2 is FQGNSA.

The V gene is TRBV7-2 and the J gene is TRBJ2-7; 11 of the junction bases match TRBD2. The sequenced material came from PBMCs. The source of this sequence is a woman under 40 in good health and CMV-seronegative. Here the CDR3 is given as CASSSYSGRADEQYF. In nucleotides, the sequence is TGTGCCAGCAGCTCCTATAGCGGGAGGGCCGACGAGCAGTACTTC.